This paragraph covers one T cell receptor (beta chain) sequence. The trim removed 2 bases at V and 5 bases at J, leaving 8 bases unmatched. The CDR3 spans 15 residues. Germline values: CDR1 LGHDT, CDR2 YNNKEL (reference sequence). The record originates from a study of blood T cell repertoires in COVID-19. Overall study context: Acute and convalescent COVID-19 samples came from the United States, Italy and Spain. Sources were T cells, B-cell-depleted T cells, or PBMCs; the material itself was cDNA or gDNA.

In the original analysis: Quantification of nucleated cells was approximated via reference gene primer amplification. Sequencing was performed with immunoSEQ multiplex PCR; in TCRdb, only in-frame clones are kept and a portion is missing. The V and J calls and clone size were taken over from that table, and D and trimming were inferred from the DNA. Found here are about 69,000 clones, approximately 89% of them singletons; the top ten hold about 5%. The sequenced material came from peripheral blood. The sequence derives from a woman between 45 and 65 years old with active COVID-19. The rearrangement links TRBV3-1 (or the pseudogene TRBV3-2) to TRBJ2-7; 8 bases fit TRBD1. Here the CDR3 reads CASSQRGAGGNEQYF. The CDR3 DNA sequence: TGTGCCAGCAGCCAAAGGGGGGCAGGGGGCAACGAGCAGTACTTC.